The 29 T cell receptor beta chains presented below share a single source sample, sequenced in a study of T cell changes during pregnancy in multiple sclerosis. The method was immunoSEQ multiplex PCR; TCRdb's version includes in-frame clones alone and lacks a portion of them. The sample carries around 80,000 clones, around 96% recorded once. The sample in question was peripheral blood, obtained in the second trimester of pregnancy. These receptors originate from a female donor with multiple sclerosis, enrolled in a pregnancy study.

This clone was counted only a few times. In nucleotides, the CDR3 is TGCGCCAGCAGCTTGGAGGGAGGCGCTGAAGCTTTCTTT. Protein: CASSLEGGAEAFF. The chain recombines TRBV5-1 with TRBJ1-1, with no clear D. Germline assignment: CDR1 SGHRS and CDR2 YFSETQ. This CDR3 comprises 13 residues. V dropped 0 bases and J dropped 6 bases, with 9 bases sitting between them. The full variable domain, rest sourced from reference TRBV5-1 and TRBJ1-1, is KAGVTQTPRYLIKTRGQQVTLSCSPISGHRSVSWYQQTPGQGLQFLFEYFSETQRNKGNFPGRFSGRQFSNSRSEMNVSTLELGDSALYLCASSLEGGAEAFFGQGTRLTVV.

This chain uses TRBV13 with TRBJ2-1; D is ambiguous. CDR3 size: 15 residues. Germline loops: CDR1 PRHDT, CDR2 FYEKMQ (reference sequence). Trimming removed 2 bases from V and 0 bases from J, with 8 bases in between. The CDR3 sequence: CASSLTVSSYNEQFF. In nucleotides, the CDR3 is TGTGCCAGCAGCTTAACGGTGAGCTCCTACAATGAGCAGTTCTTC.

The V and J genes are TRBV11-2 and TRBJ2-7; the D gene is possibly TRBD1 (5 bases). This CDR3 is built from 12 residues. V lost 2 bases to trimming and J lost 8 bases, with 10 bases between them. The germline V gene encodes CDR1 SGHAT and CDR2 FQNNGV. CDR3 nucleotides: TGTGCCAGCAGCTTACCCCAGGGAAAGCAGTACTTC. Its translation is CASSLPQGKQYF. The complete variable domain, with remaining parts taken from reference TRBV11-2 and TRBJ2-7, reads EAGVAQSPRYKIIEKRQSVAFWCNPISGHATLYWYQQILGQGPKLLIQFQNNGVVDDSQLPKDRFSAERLKGVDSTLKIQPAKLEDSAVYLCASSLPQGKQYFGPGTRLTVT.

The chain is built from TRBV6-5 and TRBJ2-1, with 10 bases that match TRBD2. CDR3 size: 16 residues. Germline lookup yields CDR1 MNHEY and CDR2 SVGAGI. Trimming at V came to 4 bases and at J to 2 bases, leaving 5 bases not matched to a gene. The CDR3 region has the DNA TGTGCCAGCAGTTCATCTAGCGGGGGAGCCTACAATGAGCAGTTCTTC. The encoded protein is CASSSSSGGAYNEQFF.

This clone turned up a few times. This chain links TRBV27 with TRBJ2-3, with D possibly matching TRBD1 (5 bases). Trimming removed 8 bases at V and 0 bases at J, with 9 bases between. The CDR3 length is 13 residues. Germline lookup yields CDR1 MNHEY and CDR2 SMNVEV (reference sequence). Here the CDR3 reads CASWTYSTDTQYF. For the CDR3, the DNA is TGTGCCAGCTGGACATATAGCACAGATACGCAGTATTTT.

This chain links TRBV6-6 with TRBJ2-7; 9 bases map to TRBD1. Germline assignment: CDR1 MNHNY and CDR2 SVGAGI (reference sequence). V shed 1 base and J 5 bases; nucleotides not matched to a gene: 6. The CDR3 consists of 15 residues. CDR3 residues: CASSYWNRGQDEQYF. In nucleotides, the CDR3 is TGTGCCAGCAGTTACTGGAACAGGGGGCAGGACGAGCAGTACTTC.

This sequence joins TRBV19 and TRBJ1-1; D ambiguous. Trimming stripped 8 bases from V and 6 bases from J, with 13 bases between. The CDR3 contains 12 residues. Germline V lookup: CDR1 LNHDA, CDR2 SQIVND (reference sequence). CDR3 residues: CASGPRQSEAFF. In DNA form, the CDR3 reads TGTGCCAGTGGGCCCCGGCAATCTGAAGCTTTCTTT. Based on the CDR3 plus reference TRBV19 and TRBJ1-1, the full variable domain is DGGITQSPKYLFRKEGQNVTLSCEQNLNHDAMYWYRQDPGQGLRLIYYSQIVNDFQKGDIAEGYSVSREKKESFPLTVTSAQKNPTAFYLCASGPRQSEAFFGQGTRLTVV.

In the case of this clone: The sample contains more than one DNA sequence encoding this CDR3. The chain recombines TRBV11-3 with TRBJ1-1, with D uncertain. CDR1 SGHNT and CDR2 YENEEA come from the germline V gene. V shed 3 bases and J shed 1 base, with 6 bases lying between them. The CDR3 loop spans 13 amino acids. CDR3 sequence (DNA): TGTGCCAGCAGCTTTGCGGGGAACACTGAAGCTTTCTTT. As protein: CASSFAGNTEAFF.

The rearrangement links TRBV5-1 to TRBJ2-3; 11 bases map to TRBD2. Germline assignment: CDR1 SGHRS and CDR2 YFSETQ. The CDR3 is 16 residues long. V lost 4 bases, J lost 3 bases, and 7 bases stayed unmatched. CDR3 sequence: CASSRVTSGRTDTQYF. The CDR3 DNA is TGCGCCAGCAGCAGGGTAACTAGCGGGAGAACAGATACGCAGTATTTT. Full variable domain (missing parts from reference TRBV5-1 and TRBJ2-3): KAGVTQTPRYLIKTRGQQVTLSCSPISGHRSVSWYQQTPGQGLQFLFEYFSETQRNKGNFPGRFSGRQFSNSRSEMNVSTLELGDSALYLCASSRVTSGRTDTQYFGPGTRLTVL.

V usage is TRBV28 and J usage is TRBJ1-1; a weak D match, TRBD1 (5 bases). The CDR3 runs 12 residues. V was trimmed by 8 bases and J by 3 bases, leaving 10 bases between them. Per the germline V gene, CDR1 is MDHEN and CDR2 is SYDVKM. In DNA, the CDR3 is TGTGCCAGCTGGCAGGGTGACACTGAAGCTTTCTTT. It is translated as CASWQGDTEAFF.

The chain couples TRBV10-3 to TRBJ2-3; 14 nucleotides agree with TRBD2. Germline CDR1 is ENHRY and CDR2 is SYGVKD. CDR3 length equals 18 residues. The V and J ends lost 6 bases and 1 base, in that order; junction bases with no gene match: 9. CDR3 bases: TGTGCCATCAGAGCACCGGGACTAGCGGGAGAGGGCACAGATACGCAGTATTTT. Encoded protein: CAIRAPGLAGEGTDTQYF.

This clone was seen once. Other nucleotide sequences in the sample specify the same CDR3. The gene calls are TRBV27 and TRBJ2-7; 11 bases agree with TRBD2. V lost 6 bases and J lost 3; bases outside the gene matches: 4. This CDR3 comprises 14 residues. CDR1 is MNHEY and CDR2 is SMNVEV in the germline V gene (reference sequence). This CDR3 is CASSPTSGGYEQYF. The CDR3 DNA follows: TGTGCCAGCAGCCCTACTAGCGGGGGCTACGAGCAGTACTTC.

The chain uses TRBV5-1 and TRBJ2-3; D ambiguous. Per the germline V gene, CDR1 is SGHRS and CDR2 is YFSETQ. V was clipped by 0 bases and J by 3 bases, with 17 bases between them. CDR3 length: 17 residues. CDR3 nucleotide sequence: TGCGCCAGCAGCTTGGCCTTTTCTAATACCCCGACAGATACGCAGTATTTT. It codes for CASSLAFSNTPTDTQYF.

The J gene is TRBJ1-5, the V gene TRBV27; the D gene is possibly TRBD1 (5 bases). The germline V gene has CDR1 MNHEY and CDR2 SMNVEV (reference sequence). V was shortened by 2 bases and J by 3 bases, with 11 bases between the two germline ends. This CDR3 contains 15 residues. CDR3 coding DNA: TGTGCCAGCAGTTTACAGTACAGGCCCAATCAGCCCCAGCATTTT. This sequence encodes CASSLQYRPNQPQHF.

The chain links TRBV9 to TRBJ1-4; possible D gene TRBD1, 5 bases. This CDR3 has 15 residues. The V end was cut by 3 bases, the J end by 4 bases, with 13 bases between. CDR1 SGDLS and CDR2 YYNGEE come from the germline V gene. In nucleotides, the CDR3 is TGTGCCAGCAGCGAGGGGAACCAGGATAATGAAAAACTGTTTTTT. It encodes CASSEGNQDNEKLFF. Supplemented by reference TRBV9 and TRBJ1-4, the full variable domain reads DSGVTQTPKHLITATGQRVTLRCSPRSGDLSVYWYQQSLDQGLQFLIQYYNGEERAKGNILERFSAQQFPDLHSELNLSSLELGDSALYFCASSEGNQDNEKLFFGSGTQLSVL.

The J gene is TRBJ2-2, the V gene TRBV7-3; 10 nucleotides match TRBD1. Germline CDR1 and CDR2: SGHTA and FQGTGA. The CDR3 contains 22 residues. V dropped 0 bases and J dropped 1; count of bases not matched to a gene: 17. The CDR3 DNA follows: TGTGCCAGCAGCTTAACGTTTGAGGATGCGAGGACAGGGGGAATGAACACCGGGGAGCTGTTTTTT. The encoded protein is CASSLTFEDARTGGMNTGELFF.

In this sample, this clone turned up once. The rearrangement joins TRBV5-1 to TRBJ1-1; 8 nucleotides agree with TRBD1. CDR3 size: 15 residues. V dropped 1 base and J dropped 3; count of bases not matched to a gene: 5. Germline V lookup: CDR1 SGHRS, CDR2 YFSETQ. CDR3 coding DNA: TGCGCCAGCAGCTTGACAGGGGGTGGGGACACTGAAGCTTTCTTT. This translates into CASSLTGGGDTEAFF.

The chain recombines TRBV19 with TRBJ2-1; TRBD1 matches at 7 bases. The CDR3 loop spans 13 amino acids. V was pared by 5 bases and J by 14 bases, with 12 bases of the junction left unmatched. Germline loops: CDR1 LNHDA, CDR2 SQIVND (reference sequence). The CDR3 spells CASSSRQGFDEFF. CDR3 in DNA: TGTGCCAGTAGTTCGAGACAGGGATTTGACGAGTTCTTC. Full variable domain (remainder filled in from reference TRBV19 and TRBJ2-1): DGGITQSPKYLFRKEGQNVTLSCEQNLNHDAMYWYRQDPGQGLRLIYYSQIVNDFQKGDIAEGYSVSREKKESFPLTVTSAQKNPTAFYLCASSSRQGFDEFFGPGTRLTVL.

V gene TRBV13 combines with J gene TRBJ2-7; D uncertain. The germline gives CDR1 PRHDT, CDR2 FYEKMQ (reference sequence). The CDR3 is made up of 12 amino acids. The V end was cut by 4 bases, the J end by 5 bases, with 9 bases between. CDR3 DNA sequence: TGTGCCAGCAGCTCCACCCGAGACGAGCAGTACTTC. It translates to CASSSTRDEQYF.

The CDR3 DNA is TGTGCCAGCAGCTCCAGCGGAACTTTAAGCACAGATACGCAGTATTTT. Its protein product is CASSSSGTLSTDTQYF. The V and J genes are TRBV7-2 and TRBJ2-3; tentative D call: TRBD2 (5 bases). V lost 4 bases and J lost 0, with 14 bases in between. The germline V gene has CDR1 SGHTA and CDR2 FQGNSA. This CDR3 has 16 residues. The whole variable domain, filled in from reference TRBV7-2 and TRBJ2-3, reads GAGVSQSPSNKVTEKGKDVELRCDPISGHTALYWYRQSLGQGLEFLIYFQGNSAPDKSGLPSDRFSAERTGGSVSTLTIQRTQQEDSAVYLCASSSSGTLSTDTQYFGPGTRLTVL.

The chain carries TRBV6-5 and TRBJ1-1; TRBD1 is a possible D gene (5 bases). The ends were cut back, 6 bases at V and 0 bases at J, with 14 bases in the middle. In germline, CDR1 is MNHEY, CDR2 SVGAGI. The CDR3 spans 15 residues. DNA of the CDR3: TGTGCCAGCAGGACTCGGACAATCATGAACACTGAAGCTTTCTTT. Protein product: CASRTRTIMNTEAFF.

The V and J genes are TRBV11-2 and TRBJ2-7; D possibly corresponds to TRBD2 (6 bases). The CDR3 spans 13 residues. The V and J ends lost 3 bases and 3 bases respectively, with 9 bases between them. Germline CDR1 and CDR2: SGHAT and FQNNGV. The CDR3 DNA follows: TGTGCCAGCAGCTTTGGGACTGACTACGAGCAGTACTTC. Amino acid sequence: CASSFGTDYEQYF.

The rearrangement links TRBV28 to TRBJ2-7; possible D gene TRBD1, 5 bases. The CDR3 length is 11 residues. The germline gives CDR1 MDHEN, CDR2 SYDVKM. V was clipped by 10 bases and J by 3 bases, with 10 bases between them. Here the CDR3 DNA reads TGTGCCACCTGCAGGGTCTACGAGCAGTACTTC. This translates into CATCRVYEQYF.

The CDR3 DNA reads as TGTGCCAGCAGGACCGGGACAGTCTATGGCTACACCTTC. Amino acid sequence: CASRTGTVYGYTF. The chain combines TRBV28 with TRBJ1-2; TRBD1 aligns across 7 bases. Germline trimming cut 6 bases from V and 4 bases from J; bases unmatched to any gene: 5. The CDR3 covers 13 residues. CDR1 and CDR2 from the germline V gene are MDHEN and SYDVKM.

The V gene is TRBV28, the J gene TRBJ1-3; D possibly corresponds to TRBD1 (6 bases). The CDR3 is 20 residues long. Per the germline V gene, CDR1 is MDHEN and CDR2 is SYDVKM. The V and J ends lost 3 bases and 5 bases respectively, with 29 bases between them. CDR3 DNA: TGTGCCAGCAGTTTTTCCACCCGTGATCCGGGACACCTATCGAGAAACACCATATATTTT. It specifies CASSFSTRDPGHLSRNTIYF.

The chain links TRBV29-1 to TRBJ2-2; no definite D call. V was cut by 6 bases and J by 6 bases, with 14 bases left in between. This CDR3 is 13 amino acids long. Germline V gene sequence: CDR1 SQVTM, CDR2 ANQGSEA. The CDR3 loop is CSVPLEGAGELFF. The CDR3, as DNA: TGCAGCGTCCCTCTGGAAGGAGCCGGGGAGCTGTTTTTT.

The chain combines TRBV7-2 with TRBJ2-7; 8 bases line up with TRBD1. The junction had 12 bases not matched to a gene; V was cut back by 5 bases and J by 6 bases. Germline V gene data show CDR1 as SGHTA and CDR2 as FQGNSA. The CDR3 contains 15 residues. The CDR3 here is CASSAQGARSGEQYF. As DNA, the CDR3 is TGTGCCAGCAGCGCTCAGGGGGCCAGGTCAGGCGAGCAGTACTTC.

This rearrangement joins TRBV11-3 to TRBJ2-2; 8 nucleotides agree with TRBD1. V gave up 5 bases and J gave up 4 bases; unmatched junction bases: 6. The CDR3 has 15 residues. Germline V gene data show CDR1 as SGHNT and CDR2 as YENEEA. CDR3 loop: CASSPLRGRTGELFF. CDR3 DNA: TGTGCCAGCAGCCCCCTCAGGGGGCGCACCGGGGAGCTGTTTTTT.

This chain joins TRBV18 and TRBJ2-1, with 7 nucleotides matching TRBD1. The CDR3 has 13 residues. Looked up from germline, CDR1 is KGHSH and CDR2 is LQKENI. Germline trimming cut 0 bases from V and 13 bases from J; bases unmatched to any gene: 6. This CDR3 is CASSPPYGTAQFF. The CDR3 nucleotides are TGTGCCAGCTCACCACCGTACGGGACAGCTCAGTTCTTC.